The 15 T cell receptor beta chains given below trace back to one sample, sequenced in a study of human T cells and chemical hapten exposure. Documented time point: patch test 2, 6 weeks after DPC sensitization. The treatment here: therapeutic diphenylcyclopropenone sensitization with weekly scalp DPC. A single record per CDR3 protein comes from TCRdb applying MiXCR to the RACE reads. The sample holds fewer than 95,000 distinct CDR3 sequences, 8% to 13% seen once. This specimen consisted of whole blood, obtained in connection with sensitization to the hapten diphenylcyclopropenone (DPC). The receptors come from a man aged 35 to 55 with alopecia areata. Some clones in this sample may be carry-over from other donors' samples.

DNA of the CDR3: TGTGCCATCAGTGTAGGACAGGGAGACTATGGCTACACCTTC. Its translation is CAISVGQGDYGYTF. This chain joins TRBV10-3 and TRBJ1-2; 8 nucleotides align to TRBD1. This CDR3 contains 14 residues. Germline V CDR1 and CDR2: ENHRY, SYGVKD. V lost 4 bases and J lost 3; bases outside the gene matches: 4.

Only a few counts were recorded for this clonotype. The CDR3 nucleotides are TGCGCCAGCAGCCAAGAAGTATTGGGGACTGAAGCTTTCTTT. It translates to CASSQEVLGTEAFF. The V call is TRBV4-3, the J call TRBJ1-1; D is ambiguous. Trimming shortened V by 0 bases and J by 5 bases, and 10 bases separated the two germline ends. The germline V gene has CDR1 LGHNA and CDR2 YSLEER. The CDR3 sequence is 14 residues long.

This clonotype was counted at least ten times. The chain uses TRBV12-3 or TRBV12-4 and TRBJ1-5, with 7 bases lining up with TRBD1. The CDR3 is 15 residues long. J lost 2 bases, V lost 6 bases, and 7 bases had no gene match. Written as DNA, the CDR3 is TGTGCCAGCAGGCCCAGGGGGGCTGGCAATCAGCCCCAGCATTTT. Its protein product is CASRPRGAGNQPQHF.

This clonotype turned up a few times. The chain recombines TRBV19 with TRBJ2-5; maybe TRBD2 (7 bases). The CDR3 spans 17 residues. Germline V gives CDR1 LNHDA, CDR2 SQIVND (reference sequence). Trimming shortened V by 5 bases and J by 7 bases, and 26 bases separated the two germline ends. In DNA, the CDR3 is TGTGCCAGTAGTTCACCCCCGGGGGGCACGGTCATGGGGACCCAGTACTTC. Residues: CASSSPPGGTVMGTQYF.

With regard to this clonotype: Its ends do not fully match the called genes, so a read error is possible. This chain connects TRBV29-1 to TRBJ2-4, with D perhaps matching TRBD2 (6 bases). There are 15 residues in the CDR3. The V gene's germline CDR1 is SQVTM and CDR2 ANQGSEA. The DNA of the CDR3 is TGCAGCGACGCCCCACTGGAGGAGGGCTCCTATGGTCCTCACTTC. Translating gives CSDAPLEEGSYGPHF. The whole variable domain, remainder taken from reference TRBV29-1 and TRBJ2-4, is SAVISQKPSRDICQRGTSLTIQCQVDSQVTMMFWYRQQPGQSLTLIATANQGSEATYESGFVIDKFPISRPNLTFSTLTVSNMSPEDSSIYLCSDAPLEEGSYGPHFGAGTRLSVL.

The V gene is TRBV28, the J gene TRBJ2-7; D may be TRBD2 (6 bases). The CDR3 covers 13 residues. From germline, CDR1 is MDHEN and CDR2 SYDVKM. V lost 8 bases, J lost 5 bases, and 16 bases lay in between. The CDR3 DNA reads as TGTGCCAGCTCTGCCGGGGGACTGAACGAGCAGTACTTC. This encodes CASSAGGLNEQYF.

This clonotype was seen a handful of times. Here the CDR3 DNA reads TGTGCCAGCAGTAAGGGACTAGCGGGAGTTAATGAGCAGTTCTTC. It translates to CASSKGLAGVNEQFF. This chain connects TRBV6-2 or TRBV6-3 to TRBJ2-1; the match to TRBD2 covers 14 bases. Unmatched junction bases numbered 4, after V lost 5 bases and J lost 7 bases. Germline CDR1 and CDR2: MNHEY and SVGEGT. CDR3 length: 15 amino acids.

CDR3 region: CSARDTAYEQYF. CDR3 bases: TGCAGCGCCCGGGACACTGCCTACGAGCAGTACTTC. The genes are TRBV29-1 and TRBJ2-7; the D gene is possibly TRBD1 (6 bases). This CDR3 has 12 amino acids. Trimming took 7 bases from V and 2 from J, leaving 12 bases between them. CDR1 and CDR2 (germline): SQVTM, ANQGSEA.

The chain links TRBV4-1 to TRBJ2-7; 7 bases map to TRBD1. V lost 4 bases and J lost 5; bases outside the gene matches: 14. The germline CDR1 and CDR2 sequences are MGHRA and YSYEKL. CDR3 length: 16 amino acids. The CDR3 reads CASSPEWEGGRDEQYV. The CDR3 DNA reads TGCGCCAGCAGCCCGGAATGGGAAGGGGGCAGGGACGAGCAGTACGTC.

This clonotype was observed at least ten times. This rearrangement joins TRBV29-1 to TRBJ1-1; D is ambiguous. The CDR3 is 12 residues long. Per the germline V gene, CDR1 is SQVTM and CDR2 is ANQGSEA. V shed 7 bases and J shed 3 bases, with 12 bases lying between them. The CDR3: CSADGSDTEAFF. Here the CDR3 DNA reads TGCAGCGCTGATGGTAGTGACACTGAAGCTTTCTTT.

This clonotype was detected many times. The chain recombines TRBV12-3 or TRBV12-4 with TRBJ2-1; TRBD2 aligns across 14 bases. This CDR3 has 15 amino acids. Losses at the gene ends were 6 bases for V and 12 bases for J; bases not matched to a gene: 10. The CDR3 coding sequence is TGTGCCAGCAGCCCTGGACTAGCGGGAGGATCCTGGCAGTTCTTC. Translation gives CASSPGLAGGSWQFF.

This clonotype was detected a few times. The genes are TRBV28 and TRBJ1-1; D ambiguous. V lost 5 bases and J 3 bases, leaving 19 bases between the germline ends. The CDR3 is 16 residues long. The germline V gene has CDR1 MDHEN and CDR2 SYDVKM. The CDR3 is CASSGLGLGRDTEAFF. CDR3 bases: TGTGCCAGCAGTGGGCTGGGCCTGGGTAGAGACACTGAAGCTTTCTTT. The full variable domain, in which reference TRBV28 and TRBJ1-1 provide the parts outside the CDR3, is DVKVTQSSRYLVKRTGEKVFLECVQDMDHENMFWYRQDPGLGLRLIYFSYDVKMKEKGDIPEGYSVSREKKERFSLILESASTNQTSMYLCASSGLGLGRDTEAFFGQGTRLTVV.

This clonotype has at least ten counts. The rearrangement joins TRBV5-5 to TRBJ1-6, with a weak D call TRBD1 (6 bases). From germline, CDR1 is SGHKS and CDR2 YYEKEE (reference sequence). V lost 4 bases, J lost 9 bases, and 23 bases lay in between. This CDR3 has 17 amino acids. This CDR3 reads CASSREYREERGSPLHF. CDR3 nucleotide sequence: TGTGCCAGCAGCCGAGAATACAGGGAAGAGAGGGGTTCACCCCTCCACTTT.

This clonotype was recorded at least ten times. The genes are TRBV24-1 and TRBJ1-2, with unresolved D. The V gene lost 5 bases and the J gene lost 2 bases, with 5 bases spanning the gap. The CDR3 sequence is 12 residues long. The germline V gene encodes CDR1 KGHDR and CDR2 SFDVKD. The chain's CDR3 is CATSVSNYGYTF. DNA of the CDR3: TGTGCCACCAGTGTTTCAAACTATGGCTACACCTTC.

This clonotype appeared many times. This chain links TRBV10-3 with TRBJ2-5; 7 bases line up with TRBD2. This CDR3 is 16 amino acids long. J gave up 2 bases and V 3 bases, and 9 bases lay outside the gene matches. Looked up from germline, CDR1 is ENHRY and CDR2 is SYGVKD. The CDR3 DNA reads TGTGCCATCAGTGATCCTAGCGGCCCACCTCAAGAGACCCAGTACTTC. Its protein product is CAISDPSGPPQETQYF.